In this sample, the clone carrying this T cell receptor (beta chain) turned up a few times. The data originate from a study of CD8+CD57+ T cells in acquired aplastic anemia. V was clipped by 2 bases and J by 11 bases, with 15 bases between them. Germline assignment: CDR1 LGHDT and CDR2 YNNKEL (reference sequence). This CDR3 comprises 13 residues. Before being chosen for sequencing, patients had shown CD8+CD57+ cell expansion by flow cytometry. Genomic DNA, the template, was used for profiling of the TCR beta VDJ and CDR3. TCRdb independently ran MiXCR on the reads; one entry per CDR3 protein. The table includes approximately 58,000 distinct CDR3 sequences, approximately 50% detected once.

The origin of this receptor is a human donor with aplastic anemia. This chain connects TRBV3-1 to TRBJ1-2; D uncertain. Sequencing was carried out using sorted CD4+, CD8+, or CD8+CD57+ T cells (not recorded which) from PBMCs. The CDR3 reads CASSQFFPARYTF. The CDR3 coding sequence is TGTGCCAGCAGCCAATTCTTCCCGGCCCGGTACACCTTC.